The entry that follows covers one T cell receptor (beta chain) sequence. The antigen remains unidentified. An overlapping HIV-1 Gag peptide pool stimulated these cells at about 1 ug/peptide/mL. CD4+ T cells upregulating both CD40 ligand and CD69 were sorted as responding cells. CD4+ T cell counts exceeded 400 cells/uL; CMV serology was positive. Sequencing used immunoSEQ version 4 in survey mode. Template was genomic DNA at about 10 ng/uL, with up to roughly 1 ug used per sample. The data were produced by immunoSEQ multiplex PCR, yet TCRdb's version contains in-frame clones alone and is incomplete. Here the sample spans some 13,000 clones, roughly 66% being singletons. V shed 6 bases and J shed 1 base, with 14 bases lying between them. The CDR3 runs 15 residues. CDR1 SNHLY and CDR2 FYNNEI come from the germline V gene. This sample is drawn from a study of persistence of HIV-infected CD4 T cells. Study results and limitations: CMV- and Gag-responding cells had lower TCRbeta richness than CD3/CD28-responding cells. Degenerate expanded CDR3beta sequences were enriched among CMV- and Gag-responding cells.

The chain carries TRBV2 and TRBJ2-3, with D perhaps matching TRBD1 (6 bases). The sample was CD4+ T cells sorted from PBMCs after roughly 18-hour stimulation, taken from a patient who received antiretroviral therapy. This TCR came from an adult man with HIV who was CMV-seropositive. The CDR3 nucleotides read TGTGCCAGCAGGCCCCGGGCAGGGGGCACAGATACGCAGTATTTT. Translation: CASRPRAGGTDTQYF.